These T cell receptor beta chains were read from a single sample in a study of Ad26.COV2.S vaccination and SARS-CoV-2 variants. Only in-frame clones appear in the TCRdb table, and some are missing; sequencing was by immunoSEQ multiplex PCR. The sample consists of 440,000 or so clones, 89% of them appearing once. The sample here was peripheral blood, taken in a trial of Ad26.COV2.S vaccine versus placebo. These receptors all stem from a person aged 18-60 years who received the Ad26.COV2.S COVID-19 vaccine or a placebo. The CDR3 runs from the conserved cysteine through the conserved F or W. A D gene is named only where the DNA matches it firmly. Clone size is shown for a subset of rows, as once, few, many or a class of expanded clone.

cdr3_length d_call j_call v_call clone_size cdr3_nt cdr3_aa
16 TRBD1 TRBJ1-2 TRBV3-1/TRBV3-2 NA TGTGCCAGCAGCCAAGATCTGGGACAGGACAACTATGGCTACACCTTC CASSQDLGQDNYGYTF
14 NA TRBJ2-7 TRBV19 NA TGTGCCAGTGGAAGGGTCCCTCCAGGCGGCGAGCAGTACTTC CASGRVPPGGEQYF
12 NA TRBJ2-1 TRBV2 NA TGTGCCAGCAGTATCAGCGGGAATGAGCAGTTCTTC CASSISGNEQFF
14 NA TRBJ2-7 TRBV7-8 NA TGTGCCAGCAGGCCGCGAGGGCGCTCCTACGAGCAGTACTTC CASRPRGRSYEQYF
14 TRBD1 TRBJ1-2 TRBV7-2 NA TGTGCCAGCAGCTCGAAACAGGGGAACTATGGCTACACCTTC CASSSKQGNYGYTF
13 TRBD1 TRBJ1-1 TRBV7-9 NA TGTGCCAGCAACCGACAGGGGCCCACTGAAGCTTTCTTT CASNRQGPTEAFF
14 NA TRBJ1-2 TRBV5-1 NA TGCGCCAGCAGCTTGGAAGGTGGGGCCTATGGCTACACCTTC CASSLEGGAYGYTF
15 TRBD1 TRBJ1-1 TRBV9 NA TGTGCCAGCAGCGTAGAAGGACAGGCTAGCACTGAAGCTTTCTTT CASSVEGQASTEAFF
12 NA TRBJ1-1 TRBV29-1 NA TGCAGCGTTGAATCTGGCCAGCCTGAAGCTTTCTTT CSVESGQPEAFF
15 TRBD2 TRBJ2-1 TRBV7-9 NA TGTGCCAGCAGCTGGAGCGGGAGTAGGTACAATGAGCAGTTCTTC CASSWSGSRYNEQFF
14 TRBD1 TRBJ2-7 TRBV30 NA TGTGCCTGGAGGGGGACAGGGGGCCCCTACGAGCAGTACTTC CAWRGTGGPYEQYF
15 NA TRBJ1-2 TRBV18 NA TGTGCCAGCTCGCCGAACAGGGATCCCGGCTATGGCTACACCTTC CASSPNRDPGYGYTF
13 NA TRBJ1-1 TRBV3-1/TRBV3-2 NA TGTGCCAGCAGCCAAGGGACCTACACTGAAGCTTTCTTT CASSQGTYTEAFF
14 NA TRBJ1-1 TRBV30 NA TGTGCCTGGAGTTTGGTCGAGGCAGGCCGCGTGGCTTTCTTT CAWSLVEAGRVAFF
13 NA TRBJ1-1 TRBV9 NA TGTGCCAGCAGCGTAGCAGGGTTCACTGAAGCTTTCTTT CASSVAGFTEAFF
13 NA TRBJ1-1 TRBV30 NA TGTGCCTGGAGTGTTTACGGACTGGGGGAGGCTTTCTTT CAWSVYGLGEAFF
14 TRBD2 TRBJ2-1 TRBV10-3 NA TGTGCCACCGGCACTAGCGGGGTCTACAATGAGCAGTTCTTC CATGTSGVYNEQFF
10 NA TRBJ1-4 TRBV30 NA TGTGCCTGGGGGTATGAAAAACTGTTTTTT CAWGYEKLFF
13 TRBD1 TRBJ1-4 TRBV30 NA TGTGCCGGAGGACAGGGGTTTTCTGAAAAACTGTTTTTT CAGGQGFSEKLFF
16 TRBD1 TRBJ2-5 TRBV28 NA TGTGCCAGCAGTTTGAGACGGGGGACAGGACAAGAGACCCAGTACTTC CASSLRRGTGQETQYF
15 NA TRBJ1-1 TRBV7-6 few TGTGCCAGCAGCTTAGCGGGTCAAATGAACACTGAAGCTTTCTTT CASSLAGQMNTEAFF
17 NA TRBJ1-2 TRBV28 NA TGTGCCAGCAGACAAAGCGGGGGGCGGACTGACAACTATGGCTACACCTTC CASRQSGGRTDNYGYTF
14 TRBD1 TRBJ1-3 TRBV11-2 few TGTGCCAGCAGCTCTGTACAGGGGGGAAACACCATATATTTT CASSSVQGGNTIYF
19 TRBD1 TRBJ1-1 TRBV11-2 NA TGTGCCAGCAGCACCCCAAGGGGACAGGGACAGGGTTGGGGCTCTGAAGCTTTCTTT CASSTPRGQGQGWGSEAFF
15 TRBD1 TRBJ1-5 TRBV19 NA TGTGCCAGTAGTATAATTGACAGGGTCCATCAGCCCCAGCATTTT CASSIIDRVHQPQHF
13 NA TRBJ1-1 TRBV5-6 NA TGTGCCAGCAGTTCTAGGGGGGACACTGAAGCTTTCTTT CASSSRGDTEAFF
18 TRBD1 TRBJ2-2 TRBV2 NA TGTGCCAGCAAGGGGGACAGGGGGCGAGCGGGAGTTACCGGGGAGCTGTTTTTT CASKGDRGRAGVTGELFF
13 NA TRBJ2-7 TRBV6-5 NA TGTGCCAGCAGTTACGGCAGAATCTACGAGCAGTACTTC CASSYGRIYEQYF
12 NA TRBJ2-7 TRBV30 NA TGTGCCTGGAGTGGACCGCCCTACGAGCAGTACTTC CAWSGPPYEQYF
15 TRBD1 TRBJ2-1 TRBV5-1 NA TGCGCCAGCAGCTTTGGGACAGGGGGATCGAATGAGCAGTTCTTC CASSFGTGGSNEQFF
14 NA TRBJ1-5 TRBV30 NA TGTGCCTGGAAAGGGGAGTATGGCAATCAGCCCCAGCATTTT CAWKGEYGNQPQHF
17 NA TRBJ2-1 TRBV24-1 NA TGTGCCACCAGTGACTACCCGGGACATTCCATCCACAATGAGCAGTTCTTC CATSDYPGHSIHNEQFF
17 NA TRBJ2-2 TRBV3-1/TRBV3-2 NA TGTGCCAGCAGCCAAGTCGTCTCAGGGGTATACACCGGGGAGCTGTTTTTT CASSQVVSGVYTGELFF
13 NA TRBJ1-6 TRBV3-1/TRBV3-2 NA TGTGCCAGCAGCCACACAGGGTATTCACCCCTCCACTTT CASSHTGYSPLHF
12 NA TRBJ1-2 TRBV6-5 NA TGTGCCAGCGGCCGAGATTACTATGGCTACACCTTC CASGRDYYGYTF
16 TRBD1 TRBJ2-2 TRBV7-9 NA TGTGCCAGCAGCCTGGAGACAGGGGGCTACACCGGGGAGCTGTTTTTT CASSLETGGYTGELFF
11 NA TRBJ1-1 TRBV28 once TGTGCCAGCAGTTTTAACACTGAAGCTTTCTTT CASSFNTEAFF
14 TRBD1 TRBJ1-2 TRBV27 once TGTGCCAGCAACCCGGGACAGGGGATAGGAGGCTACACCTTC CASNPGQGIGGYTF
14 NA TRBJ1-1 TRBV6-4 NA TGTGCCAGCAGTGACTCGGGGGACGGAGCTGAAGCTTTCTTT CASSDSGDGAEAFF
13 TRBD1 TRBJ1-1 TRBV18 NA TGTGCCAGCTTACAGGGGGTGTCGACTGAAGCTTTCTTT CASLQGVSTEAFF